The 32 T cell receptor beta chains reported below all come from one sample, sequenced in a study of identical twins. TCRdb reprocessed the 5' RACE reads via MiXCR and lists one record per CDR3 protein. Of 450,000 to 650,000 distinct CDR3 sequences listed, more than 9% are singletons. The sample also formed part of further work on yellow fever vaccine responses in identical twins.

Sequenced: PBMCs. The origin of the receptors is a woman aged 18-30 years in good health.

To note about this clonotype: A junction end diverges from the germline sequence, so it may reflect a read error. CDR3 coding DNA: TGTGCTAGCAGCCCGCGCCAACTAGCGCCAATAAAGCAGTACTTC. It translates to CASSPRQLAPIKQYF. The V and J genes are TRBV7-7 and TRBJ2-7; 7 positions agree with TRBD2. CDR3 length equals 15 residues. The V gene's germline CDR1 is SSHAT and CDR2 FNYEAQ (reference sequence).

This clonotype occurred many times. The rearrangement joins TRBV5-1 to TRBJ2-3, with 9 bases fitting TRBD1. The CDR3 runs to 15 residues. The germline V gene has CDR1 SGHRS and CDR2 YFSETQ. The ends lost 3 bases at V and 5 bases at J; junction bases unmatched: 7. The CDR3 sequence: CASSSNRGLGDTQYF. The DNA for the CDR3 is TGCGCCAGCAGCTCGAACAGGGGGCTGGGAGATACGCAGTATTTT.

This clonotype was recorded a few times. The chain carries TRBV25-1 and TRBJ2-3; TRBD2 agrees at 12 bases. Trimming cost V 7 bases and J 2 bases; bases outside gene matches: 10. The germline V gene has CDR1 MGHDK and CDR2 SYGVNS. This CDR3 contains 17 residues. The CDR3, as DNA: TGTGCCAGCACATCTTTAGGACTAGCGGGACCCACAGATACGCAGTATTTT. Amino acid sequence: CASTSLGLAGPTDTQYF.

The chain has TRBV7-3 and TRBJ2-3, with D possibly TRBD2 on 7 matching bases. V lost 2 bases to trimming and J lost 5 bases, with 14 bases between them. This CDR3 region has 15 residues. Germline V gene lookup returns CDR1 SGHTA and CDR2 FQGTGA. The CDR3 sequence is CASSLAGARVDTQYF. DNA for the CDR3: TGTGCCAGCAGCTTAGCGGGGGCCCGGGTAGATACGCAGTATTTT.

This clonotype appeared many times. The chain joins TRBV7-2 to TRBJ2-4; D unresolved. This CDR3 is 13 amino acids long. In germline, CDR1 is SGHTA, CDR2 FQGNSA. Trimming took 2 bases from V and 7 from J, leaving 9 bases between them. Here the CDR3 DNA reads TGTGCCAGCAGCTTACGGCGCGAGAACATTCAGTACTTC. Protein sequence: CASSLRRENIQYF.

The CDR3 nucleotides are TGTGCCAGCAGTTACCGGGAGAGCTCCTACGAGCAGTACTTC. Residues: CASSYRESSYEQYF. The chain combines TRBV3-1 with TRBJ2-7, with D possibly TRBD2 on 6 matching bases. The V gene's germline CDR1 is LGHDT and CDR2 YNNKEL (reference sequence). Trimming cost V 6 bases and J 0 bases, with 12 bases left between them. The CDR3 is made up of 14 amino acids.

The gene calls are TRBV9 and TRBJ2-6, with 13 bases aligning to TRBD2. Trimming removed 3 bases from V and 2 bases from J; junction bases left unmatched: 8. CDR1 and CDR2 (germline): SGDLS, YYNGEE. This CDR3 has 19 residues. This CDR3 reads CASSAARTSGSPGANVLTF. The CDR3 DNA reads TGTGCCAGCAGCGCCGCTAGGACTAGCGGGAGCCCTGGGGCCAACGTCCTGACTTTC.

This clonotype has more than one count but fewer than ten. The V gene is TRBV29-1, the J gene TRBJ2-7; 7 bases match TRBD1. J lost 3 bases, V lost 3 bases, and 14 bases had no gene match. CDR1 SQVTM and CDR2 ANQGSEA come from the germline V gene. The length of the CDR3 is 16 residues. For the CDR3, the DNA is TGCAGCGTTGACGCGCTGGGGGACAGCCTAATCTACGAGCAGTACTTC. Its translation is CSVDALGDSLIYEQYF.

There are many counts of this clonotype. The chain's CDR3 is CASSPSHSGANTGELFF. CDR3 DNA sequence: TGTGCCAGCAGTCCTAGCCATAGCGGGGCCAACACCGGGGAGCTGTTTTTT. The chain combines TRBV12-3 or TRBV12-4 with TRBJ2-2; the match to TRBD2 covers 8 bases. Unmatched junction bases numbered 10, after V lost 5 bases and J lost 2 bases. The CDR3 is made up of 17 amino acids.

Written as DNA, the CDR3 is TGTGCCAGCTCACCAACCAGGGGGCTTGTGAACACCGGGGAGCTGTTTTTT. Translating gives CASSPTRGLVNTGELFF. The chain recombines TRBV18 with TRBJ2-2, with 8 bases lining up with TRBD1. Germline V CDR1 and CDR2: KGHSH, LQKENI. This CDR3 spans 17 amino acids. J lost 1 base, V lost 2 bases, and 6 bases had no gene match.

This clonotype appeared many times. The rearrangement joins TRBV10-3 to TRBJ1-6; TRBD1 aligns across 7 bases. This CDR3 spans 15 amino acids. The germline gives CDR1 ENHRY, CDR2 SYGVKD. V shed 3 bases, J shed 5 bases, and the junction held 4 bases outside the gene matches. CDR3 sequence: CAISERDRDNSPLHF. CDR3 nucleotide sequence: TGTGCCATCAGTGAACGAGACAGGGATAATTCACCCCTCCACTTT.

The CDR3 DNA follows: TGTGCCACCAGCAGGGCTTGGGGACAGGCGTATAGCAATCAGCCCCAGCATTTT. Translated: CATSRAWGQAYSNQPQHF. This rearrangement joins TRBV15 to TRBJ1-5; 8 nucleotides agree with TRBD1. CDR1 is LNHNV, CDR2 YYDKDF, per germline (reference sequence). The V segment lost 3 bases and the J segment 0 bases; nucleotides outside the gene matches: 10. The CDR3 totals 18 residues.

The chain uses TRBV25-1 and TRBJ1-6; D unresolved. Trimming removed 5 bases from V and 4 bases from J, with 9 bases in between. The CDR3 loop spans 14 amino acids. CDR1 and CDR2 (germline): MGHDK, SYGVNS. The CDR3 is CASSLAAYNSPLHF. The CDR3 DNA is TGTGCCAGCAGTTTAGCGGCTTATAATTCACCCCTCCACTTT. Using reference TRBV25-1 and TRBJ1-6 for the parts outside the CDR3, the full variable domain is EADIYQTPRYLVIGTGKKITLECSQTMGHDKMYWYQQDPGMELHLIHYSYGVNSTEKGDLSSESTVSRIRTEHFPLTLESARPSHTSQYLCASSLAAYNSPLHFGNGTRLTVT.

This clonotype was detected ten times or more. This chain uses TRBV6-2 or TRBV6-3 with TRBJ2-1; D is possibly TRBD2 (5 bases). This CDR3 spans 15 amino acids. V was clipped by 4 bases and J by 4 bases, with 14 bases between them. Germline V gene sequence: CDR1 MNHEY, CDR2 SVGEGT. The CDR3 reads CASSFGEGRYNEQFF. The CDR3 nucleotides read TGTGCCAGCAGTTTTGGTGAGGGCCGGTACAATGAGCAGTTCTTC.

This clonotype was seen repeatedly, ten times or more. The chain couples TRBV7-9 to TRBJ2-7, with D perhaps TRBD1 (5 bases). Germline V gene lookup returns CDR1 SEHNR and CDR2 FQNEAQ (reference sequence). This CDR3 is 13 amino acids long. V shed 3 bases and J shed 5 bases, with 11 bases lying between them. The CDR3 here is CASSFALGDEQYF. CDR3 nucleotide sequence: TGTGCCAGCAGCTTCGCCTTAGGGGACGAGCAGTACTTC.

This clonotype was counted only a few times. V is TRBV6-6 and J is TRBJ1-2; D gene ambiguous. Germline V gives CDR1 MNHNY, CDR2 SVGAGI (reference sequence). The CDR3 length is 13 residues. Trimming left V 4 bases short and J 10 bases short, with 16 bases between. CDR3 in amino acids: CASSSIVGSVYTF. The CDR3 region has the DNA TGTGCCAGCAGTTCCATCGTGGGTTCTGTCTACACCTTC.

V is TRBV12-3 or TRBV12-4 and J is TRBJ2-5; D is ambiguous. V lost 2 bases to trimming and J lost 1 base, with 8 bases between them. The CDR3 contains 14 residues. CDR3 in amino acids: CASSLKGSQETQYF. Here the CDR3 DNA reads TGTGCCAGCAGTTTAAAGGGCAGCCAAGAGACCCAGTACTTC.

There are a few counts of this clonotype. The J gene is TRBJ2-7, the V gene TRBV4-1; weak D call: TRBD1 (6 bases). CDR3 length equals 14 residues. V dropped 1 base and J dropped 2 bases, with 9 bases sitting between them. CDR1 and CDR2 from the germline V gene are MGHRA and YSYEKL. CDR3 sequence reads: CASSQVRDTYEQYF. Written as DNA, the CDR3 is TGCGCCAGCAGCCAAGTCAGGGACACCTACGAGCAGTACTTC.

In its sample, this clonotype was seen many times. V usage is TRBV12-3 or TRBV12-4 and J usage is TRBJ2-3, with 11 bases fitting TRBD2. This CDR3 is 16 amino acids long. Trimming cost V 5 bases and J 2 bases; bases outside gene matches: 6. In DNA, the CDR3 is TGTGCCAGCAGTCCACCTAGCGGGGGGATCACAGATACGCAGTATTTT. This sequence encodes CASSPPSGGITDTQYF.

CDR3 sequence (DNA): TGTGCCAGCACCCAAATAGCGGGACTGCAAGAGACCCAGTACTTC. This sequence encodes CASTQIAGLQETQYF. The chain joins TRBV7-2 to TRBJ2-5; 8 bases align to TRBD2. With 7 bases clipped from V and 2 bases from J, the junction kept 9 bases outside the gene matches. Germline V gene data show CDR1 as SGHTA and CDR2 as FQGNSA. This CDR3 has 15 residues.

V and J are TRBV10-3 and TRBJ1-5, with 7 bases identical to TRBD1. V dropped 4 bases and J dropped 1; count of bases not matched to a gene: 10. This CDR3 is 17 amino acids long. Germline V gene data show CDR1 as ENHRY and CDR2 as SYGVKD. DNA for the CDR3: TGTGCCATCAGTGGGGGCCCGACAGGGAAGAGCAATCAGCCCCAGCATTTT. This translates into CAISGGPTGKSNQPQHF.

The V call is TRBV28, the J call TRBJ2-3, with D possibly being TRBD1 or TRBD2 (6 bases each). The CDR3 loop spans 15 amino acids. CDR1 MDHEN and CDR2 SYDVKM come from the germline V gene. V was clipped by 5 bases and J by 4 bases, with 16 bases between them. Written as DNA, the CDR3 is TGTGCCAGCAGTAGACCCGGGGGCGCCGCAGATACGCAGTATTTT. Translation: CASSRPGGAADTQYF.

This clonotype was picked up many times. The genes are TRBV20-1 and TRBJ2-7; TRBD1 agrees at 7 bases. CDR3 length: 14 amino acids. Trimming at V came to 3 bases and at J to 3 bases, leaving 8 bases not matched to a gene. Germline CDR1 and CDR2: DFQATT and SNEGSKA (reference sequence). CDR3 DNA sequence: TGCAGTGCTAGCGATGGACAGGTAGACTACGAGCAGTACTTC. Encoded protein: CSASDGQVDYEQYF.

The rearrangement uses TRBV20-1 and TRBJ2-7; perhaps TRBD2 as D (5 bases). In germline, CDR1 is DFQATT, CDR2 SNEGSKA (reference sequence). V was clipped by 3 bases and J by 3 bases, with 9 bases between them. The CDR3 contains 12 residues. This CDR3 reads CSASTGVYEQYF. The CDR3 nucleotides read TGCAGTGCTAGTACCGGGGTCTACGAGCAGTACTTC.

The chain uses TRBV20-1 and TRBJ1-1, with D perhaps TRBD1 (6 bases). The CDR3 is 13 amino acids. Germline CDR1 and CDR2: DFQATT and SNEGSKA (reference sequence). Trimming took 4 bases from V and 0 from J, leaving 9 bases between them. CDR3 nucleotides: TGCAGTGCTACCTGGACAGTGAACACTGAAGCTTTCTTT. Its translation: CSATWTVNTEAFF.

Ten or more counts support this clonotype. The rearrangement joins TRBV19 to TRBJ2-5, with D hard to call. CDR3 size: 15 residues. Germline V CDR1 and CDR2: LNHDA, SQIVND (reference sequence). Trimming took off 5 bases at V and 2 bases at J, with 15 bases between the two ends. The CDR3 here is CASSFGRWVQETQYF. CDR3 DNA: TGTGCCAGTAGTTTCGGCCGGTGGGTACAAGAGACCCAGTACTTC.

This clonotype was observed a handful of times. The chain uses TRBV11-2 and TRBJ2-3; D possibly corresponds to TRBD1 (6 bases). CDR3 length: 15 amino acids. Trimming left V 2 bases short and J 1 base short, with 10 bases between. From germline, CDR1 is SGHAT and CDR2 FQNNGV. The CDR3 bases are TGTGCCAGCAGCTTAACAGGGCTAGGCACAGATACGCAGTATTTT. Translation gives CASSLTGLGTDTQYF.

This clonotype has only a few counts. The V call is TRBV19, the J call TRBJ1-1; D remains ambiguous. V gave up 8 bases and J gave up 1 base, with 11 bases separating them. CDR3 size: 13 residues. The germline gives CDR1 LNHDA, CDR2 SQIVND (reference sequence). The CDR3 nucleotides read TGTGCCAGTGCCGGGTACCCGAACACTGAAGCTTTCTTT. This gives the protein CASAGYPNTEAFF.

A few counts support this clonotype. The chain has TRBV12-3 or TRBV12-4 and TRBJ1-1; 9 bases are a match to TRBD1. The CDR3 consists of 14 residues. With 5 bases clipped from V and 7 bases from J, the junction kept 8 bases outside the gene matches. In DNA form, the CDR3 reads TGTGCCAGCAGTGCGACAGGGGGAGCGGGTGAAGCTTTCTTT. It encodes CASSATGGAGEAFF.

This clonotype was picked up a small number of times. The CDR3, as DNA: TGCAGTGCCCGACCTATCCCCGACTACGAGCAGTACTTC. Its translation is CSARPIPDYEQYF. The chain couples TRBV20-1 to TRBJ2-7; the D is unclear. This CDR3 has 13 amino acids. Looked up from germline, CDR1 is DFQATT and CDR2 is SNEGSKA (reference sequence). Between the trimmed V and J ends, which lost 6 bases and 3 bases, there was a span of 15 bases.

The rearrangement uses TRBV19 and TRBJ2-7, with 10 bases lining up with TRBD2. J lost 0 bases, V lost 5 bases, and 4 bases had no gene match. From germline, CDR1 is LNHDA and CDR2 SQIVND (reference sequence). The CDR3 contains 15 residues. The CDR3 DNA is TGTGCCAGTAGTGCAGGACTAGCGGTCTCCTACGAGCAGTACTTC. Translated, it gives CASSAGLAVSYEQYF.

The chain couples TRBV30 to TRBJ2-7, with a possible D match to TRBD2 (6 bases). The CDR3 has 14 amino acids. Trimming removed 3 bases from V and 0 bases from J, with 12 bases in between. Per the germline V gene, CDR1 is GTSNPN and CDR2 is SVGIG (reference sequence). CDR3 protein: CAWSPSVHSYEQYF. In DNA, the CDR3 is TGTGCCTGGAGCCCTAGCGTACACTCCTACGAGCAGTACTTC.